This T cell receptor beta chain was recorded in a study of blood T cell repertoires in COVID-19. Background on the study: The study drew acute and convalescent COVID-19 samples from the United States, Italy and Spain.

V trimming: 4 bases; J trimming: 8 bases; junction bases outside the gene matches: 5. Germline V gene lookup returns CDR1 MGHRA and CDR2 YSYEKL. The CDR3 runs 14 residues. Measured with immunoSEQ multiplex PCR; TCRdb has only the in-frame clones, and not every one. The sample lists about 410,000 clones, 70% to 90% occurring once. The source material was peripheral blood. The receptor was derived from a woman between 25 and 40 years old with active or convalescent COVID-19. The rearrangement joins TRBV4-1 to TRBJ1-4, with 9 bases that match TRBD1. This CDR3 reads CASSRRTGEEKLFF. Written as DNA, the CDR3 is TGCGCCAGCAGCCGACGGACAGGGGAAGAAAAACTGTTTTTT.